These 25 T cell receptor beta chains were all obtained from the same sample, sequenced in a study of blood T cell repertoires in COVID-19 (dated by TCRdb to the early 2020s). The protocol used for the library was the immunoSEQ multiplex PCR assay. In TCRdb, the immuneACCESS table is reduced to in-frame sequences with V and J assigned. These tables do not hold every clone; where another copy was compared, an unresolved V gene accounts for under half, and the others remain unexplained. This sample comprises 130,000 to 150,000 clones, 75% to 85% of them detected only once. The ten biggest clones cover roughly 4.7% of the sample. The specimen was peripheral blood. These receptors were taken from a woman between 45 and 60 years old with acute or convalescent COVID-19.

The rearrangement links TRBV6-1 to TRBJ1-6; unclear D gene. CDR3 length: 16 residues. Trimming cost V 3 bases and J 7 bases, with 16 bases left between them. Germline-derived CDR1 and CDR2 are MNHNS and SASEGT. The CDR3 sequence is CASSDPRLSRNSPLHF. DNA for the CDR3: TGTGCCAGCAGTGACCCAAGACTTTCCCGGAATTCACCCCTCCACTTT.

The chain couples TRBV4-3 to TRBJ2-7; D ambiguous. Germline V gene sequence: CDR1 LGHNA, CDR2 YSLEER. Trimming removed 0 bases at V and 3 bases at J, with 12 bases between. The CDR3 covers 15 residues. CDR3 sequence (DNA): TGCGCCAGCAGCCAAGAGAAGTTGAGAGACTACGAGCAGTACTTC. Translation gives CASSQEKLRDYEQYF.

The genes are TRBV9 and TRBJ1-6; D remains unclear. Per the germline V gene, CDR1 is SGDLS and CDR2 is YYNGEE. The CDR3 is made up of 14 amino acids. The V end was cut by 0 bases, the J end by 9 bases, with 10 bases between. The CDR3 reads CASSVDAQASPLHF. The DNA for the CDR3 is TGTGCCAGCAGCGTAGATGCCCAAGCTTCACCCCTCCACTTT.

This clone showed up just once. In DNA, the CDR3 is TGTGCCAGTAGCCCTAACTCTGGGGCCAACGTCCTGACTTTC. Its translation: CASSPNSGANVLTF. The V call is TRBV19, the J call TRBJ2-6; D remains unclear. Trimming left V 6 bases short and J 0 bases short, with 6 bases between. Germline V lookup: CDR1 LNHDA, CDR2 SQIVND (reference sequence). This CDR3 region has 14 residues.

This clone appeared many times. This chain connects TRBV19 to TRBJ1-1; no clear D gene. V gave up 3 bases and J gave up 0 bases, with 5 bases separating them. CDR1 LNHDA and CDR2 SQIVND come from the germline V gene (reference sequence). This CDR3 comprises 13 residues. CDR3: CASSISVNTEAFF. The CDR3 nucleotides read TGTGCCAGTAGTATCTCGGTGAACACTGAAGCTTTCTTT.

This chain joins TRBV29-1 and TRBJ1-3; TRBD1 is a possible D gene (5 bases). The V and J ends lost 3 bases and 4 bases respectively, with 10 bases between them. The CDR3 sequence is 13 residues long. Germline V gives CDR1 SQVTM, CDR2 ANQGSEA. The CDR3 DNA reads TGCAGCGTTGAGGGGGGGAACGGAAACACCATATATTTT. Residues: CSVEGGNGNTIYF.

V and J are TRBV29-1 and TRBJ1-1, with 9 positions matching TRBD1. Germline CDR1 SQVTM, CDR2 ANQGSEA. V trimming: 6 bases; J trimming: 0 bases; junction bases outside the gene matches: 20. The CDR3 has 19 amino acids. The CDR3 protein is CSVKWTGEAVMVLNTEAFF. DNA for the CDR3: TGCAGCGTGAAATGGACAGGGGAGGCGGTCATGGTTCTGAACACTGAAGCTTTCTTT.

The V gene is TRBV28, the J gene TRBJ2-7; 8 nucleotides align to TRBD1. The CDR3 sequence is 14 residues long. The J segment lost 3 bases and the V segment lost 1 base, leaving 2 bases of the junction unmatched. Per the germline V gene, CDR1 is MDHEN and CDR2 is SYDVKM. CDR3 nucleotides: TGTGCCAGCAGTTTATCCGGACAGGGCTACGAGCAGTACTTC. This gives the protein CASSLSGQGYEQYF.

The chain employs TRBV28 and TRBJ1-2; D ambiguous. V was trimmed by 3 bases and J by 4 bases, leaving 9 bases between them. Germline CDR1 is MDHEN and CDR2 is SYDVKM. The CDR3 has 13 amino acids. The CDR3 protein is CASSLDFLYGYTF. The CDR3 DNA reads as TGTGCCAGCAGTTTGGACTTCCTCTATGGCTACACCTTC.

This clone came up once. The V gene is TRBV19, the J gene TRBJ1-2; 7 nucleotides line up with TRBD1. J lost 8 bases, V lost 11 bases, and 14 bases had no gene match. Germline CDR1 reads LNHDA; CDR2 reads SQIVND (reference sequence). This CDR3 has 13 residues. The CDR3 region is CAGSHTGERGYTF. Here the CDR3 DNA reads TGTGCCGGATCTCATACAGGGGAGAGGGGCTACACCTTC.

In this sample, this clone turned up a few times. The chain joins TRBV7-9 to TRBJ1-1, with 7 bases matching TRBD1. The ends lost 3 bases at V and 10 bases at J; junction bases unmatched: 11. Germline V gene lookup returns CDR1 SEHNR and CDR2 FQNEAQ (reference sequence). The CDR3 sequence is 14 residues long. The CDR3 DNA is TGTGCCAGCAGCTTGGAGGTGAGGGGGCGAGTAGCTTTCTTT. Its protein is CASSLEVRGRVAFF.

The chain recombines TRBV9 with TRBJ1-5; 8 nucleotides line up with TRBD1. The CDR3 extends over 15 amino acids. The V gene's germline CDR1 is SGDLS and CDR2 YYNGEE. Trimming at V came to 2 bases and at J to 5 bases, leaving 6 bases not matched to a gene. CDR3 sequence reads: CASSVGPGGDQPQHF. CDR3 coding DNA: TGTGCCAGCAGCGTTGGGCCAGGGGGCGATCAGCCCCAGCATTTT.

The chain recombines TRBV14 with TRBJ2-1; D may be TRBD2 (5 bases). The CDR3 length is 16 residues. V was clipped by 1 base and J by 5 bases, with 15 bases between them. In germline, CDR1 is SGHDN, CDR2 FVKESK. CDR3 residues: CASSQGAGRANNEQFF. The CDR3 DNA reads TGTGCCAGCAGCCAAGGGGCGGGTAGGGCGAACAATGAGCAGTTCTTC.

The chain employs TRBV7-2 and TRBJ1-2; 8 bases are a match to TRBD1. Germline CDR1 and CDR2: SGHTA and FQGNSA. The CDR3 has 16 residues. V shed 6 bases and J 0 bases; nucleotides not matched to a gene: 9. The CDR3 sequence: CASRHTGGRTNYGYTF. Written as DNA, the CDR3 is TGTGCCAGCAGGCATACAGGGGGAAGAACTAACTATGGCTACACCTTC.

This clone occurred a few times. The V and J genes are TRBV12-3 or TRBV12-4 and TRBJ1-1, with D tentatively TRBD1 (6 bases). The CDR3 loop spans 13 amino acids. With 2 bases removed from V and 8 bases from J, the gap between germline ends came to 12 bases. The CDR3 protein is CASSLNREREAFF. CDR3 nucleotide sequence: TGTGCCAGCAGTTTAAACAGGGAAAGGGAAGCTTTCTTT.

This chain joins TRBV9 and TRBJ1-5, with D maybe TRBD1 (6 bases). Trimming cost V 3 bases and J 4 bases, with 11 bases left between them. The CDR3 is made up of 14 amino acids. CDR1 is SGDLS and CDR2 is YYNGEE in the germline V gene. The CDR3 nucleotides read TGTGCCAGCAGCGCGGGAGGGGGAAATCAGCCCCAGCATTTT. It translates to CASSAGGGNQPQHF.

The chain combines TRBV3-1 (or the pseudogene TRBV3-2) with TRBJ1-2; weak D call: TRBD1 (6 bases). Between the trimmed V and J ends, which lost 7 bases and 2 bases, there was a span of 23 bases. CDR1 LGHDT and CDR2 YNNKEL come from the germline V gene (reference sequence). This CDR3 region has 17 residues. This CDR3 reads CASNPGTSKAPNYGYTF. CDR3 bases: TGTGCCAGCAATCCCGGGACAAGCAAAGCACCGAACTATGGCTACACCTTC.

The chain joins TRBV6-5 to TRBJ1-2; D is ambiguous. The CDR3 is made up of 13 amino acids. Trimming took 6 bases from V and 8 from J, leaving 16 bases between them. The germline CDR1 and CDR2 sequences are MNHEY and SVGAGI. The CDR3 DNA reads TGTGCCAGCAGAAACAATGAAACATGGGGCTACACCTTC. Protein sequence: CASRNNETWGYTF.

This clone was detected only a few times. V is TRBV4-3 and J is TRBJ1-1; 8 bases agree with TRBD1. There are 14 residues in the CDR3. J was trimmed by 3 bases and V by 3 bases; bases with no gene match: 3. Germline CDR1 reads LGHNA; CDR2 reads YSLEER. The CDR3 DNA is TGCGCCAGCAGCCAGCAGGGGGCTGACACTGAAGCTTTCTTT. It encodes CASSQQGADTEAFF.

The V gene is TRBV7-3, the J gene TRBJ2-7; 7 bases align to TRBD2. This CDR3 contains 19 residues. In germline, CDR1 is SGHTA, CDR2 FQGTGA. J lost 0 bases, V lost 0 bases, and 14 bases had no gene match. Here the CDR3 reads CASSLTSPAAGVSSYEQYF. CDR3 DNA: TGTGCCAGCAGCTTAACTTCCCCTGCGGCGGGGGTGAGCTCCTACGAGCAGTACTTC.

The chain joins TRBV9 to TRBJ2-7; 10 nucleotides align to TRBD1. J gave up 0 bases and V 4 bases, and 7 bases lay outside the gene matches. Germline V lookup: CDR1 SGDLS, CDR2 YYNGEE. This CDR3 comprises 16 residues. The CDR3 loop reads CASSRTGTGASYEQYF. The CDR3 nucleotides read TGTGCCAGCAGCCGGACCGGGACAGGGGCCTCCTACGAGCAGTACTTC.

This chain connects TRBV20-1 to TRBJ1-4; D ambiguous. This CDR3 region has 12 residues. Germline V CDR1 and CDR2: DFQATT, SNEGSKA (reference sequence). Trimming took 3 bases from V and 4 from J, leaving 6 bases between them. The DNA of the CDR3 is TGCAGTGCTAGTACGGGTAATGAAAAACTGTTTTTT. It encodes CSASTGNEKLFF.

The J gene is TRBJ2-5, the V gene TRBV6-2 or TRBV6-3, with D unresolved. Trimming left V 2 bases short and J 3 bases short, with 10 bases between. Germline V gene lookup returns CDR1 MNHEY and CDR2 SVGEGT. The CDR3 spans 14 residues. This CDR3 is CASSYPPPEETQYF. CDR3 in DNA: TGTGCCAGCAGTTACCCTCCGCCGGAAGAGACCCAGTACTTC.

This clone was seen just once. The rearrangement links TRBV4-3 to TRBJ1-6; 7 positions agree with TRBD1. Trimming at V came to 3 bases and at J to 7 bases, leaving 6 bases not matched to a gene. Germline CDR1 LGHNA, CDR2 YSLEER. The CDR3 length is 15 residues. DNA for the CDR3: TGCGCCAGCAGCCACTTACAGGGGTCCAATTCACCCCTCCACTTT. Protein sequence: CASSHLQGSNSPLHF.

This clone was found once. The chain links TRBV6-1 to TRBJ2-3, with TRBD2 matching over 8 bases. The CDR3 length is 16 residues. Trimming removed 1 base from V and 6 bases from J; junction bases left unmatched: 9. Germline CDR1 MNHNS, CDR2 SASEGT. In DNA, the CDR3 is TGTGCCAGCAGTGAAGACGATCGGGGGGGCCCGGATACGCAGTATTTT. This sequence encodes CASSEDDRGGPDTQYF.